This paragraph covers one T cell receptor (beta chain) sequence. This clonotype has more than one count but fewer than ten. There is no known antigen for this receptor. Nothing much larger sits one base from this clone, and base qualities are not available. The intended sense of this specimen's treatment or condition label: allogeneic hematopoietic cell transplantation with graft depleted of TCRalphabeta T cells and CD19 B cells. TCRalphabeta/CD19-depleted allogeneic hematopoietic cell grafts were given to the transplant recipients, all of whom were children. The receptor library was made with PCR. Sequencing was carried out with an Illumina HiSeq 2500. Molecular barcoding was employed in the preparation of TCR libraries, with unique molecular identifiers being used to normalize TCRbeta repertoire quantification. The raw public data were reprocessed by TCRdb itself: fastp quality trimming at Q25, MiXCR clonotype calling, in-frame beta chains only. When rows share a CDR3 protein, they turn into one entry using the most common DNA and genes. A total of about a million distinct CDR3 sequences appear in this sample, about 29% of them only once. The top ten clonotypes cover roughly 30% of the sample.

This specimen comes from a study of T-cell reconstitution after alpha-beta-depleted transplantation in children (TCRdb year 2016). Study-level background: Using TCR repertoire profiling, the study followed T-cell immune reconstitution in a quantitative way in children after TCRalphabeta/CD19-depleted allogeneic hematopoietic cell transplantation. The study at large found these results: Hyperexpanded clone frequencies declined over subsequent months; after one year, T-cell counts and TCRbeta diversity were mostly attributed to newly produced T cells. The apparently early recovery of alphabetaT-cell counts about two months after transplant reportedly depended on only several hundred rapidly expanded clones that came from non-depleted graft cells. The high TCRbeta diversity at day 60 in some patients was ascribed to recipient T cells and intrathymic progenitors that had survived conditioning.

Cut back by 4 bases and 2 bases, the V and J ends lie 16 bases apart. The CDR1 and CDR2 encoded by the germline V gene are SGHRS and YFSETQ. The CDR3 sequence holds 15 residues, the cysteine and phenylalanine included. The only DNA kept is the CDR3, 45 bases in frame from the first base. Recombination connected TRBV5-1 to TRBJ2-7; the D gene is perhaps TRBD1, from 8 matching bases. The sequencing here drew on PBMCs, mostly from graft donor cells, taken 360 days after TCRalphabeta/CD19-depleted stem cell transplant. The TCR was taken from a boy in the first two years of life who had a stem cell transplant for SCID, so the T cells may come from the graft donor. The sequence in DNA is TGCGCCAGCAGCGCGGACAGGGAGGGTCCCTACGAGCAGTACTTC. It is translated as CASSADREGPYEQYF.